Listed below are T cell receptor beta chains from one sample, sequenced in a study of blood T cell repertoires in COVID-19. Method: immunoSEQ multiplex PCR; TCRdb's copy keeps in-frame clones and lacks some. The sample holds roughly 250,000 clones; 75% to 90% are singletons and the top ten take around an eighth. The sequenced sample consisted of peripheral blood. The receptor source for this set is an older woman with active or convalescent COVID-19. Each CDR3 is given with its conserved first and last residue. Each record gives: clone size, D gene, V gene, J gene, CDR3 DNA, CDR3 protein. The D gene is left open where the match is weak. Not every row has a clone size; where given, it reads once, few, many or a size class.

>-|TRBD1|TRBV9|TRBJ1-5
TGTGCCAGCAGCGTAGCGAGGGGGGGACCTGACAGGGGCTATAATCAGCCCCAGCATTTT
CASSVARGGPDRGYNQPQHF
>few|TRBD1|TRBV18|TRBJ1-1
TGTGCCAGCTCACCGATCTGGGGGACAGGGAGGAACACTGAAGCTTTCTTT
CASSPIWGTGRNTEAFF
>-|TRBD2|TRBV27|TRBJ2-7
TGTGCCAGCAGTTTCCTGACGGGACTAGCGGGGGGAGTTTACGAGCAGTACTTC
CASSFLTGLAGGVYEQYF
>-|TRBD2|TRBV27|TRBJ2-1
TGTGCCAGCAGTTTCCGGGGGGGCCGCGATGAGCAGTTCTTC
CASSFRGGRDEQFF
>-|TRBD2|TRBV27|TRBJ2-1
TGTGCCAGCAGTTTCCGACCGGGACTAGCGGGCAGCTCCTACAATGAGCAGTTCTTC
CASSFRPGLAGSSYNEQFF
>-|-|TRBV2|TRBJ1-2
TGTGCCAGCAGTGAATTCCCACCGGACAGCGTCTATGGCTACACCTTC
CASSEFPPDSVYGYTF
>-|-|TRBV6-6|TRBJ1-6
TGTGCCAGCAGTTACGTAGAGGCAGGGGTTGGTTCACCCCTCCACTTT
CASSYVEAGVGSPLHF
>-|-|TRBV5-4|TRBJ2-5
TGTGCCAGCAGCTTCGACAGGTACCAAGAGACCCAGTACTTC
CASSFDRYQETQYF
>-|TRBD1|TRBV28|TRBJ1-2
TGTGCCAGCAGTGACAGGGGCTATGGCTACACCTTC
CASSDRGYGYTF
>-|TRBD2|TRBV5-1|TRBJ2-2
TGCGCCAGCAGCTATTTCAGCGGGGGGGCCACCGGGGAGCTGTTTTTT
CASSYFSGGATGELFF
>-|-|TRBV6-5|TRBJ1-1
TGTGCCAGCCGGACAGTGAACACTGAAGCTTTCTTT
CASRTVNTEAFF
>-|TRBD1|TRBV7-8|TRBJ2-2
TGTGCCAGCAGACAGGGGGCGAACACCGGGGAGCTGTTTTTT
CASRQGANTGELFF
>-|-|TRBV2|TRBJ1-3
TGTGCCAGCAGTGTGGGCCTAATCTCTGGAAACACCATATATTTT
CASSVGLISGNTIYF
>-|-|TRBV4-2|TRBJ1-1
TGTGCCAGCAGTCCTAGTAATTACGGGGGGAACACTGAAGCTTTCTTT
CASSPSNYGGNTEAFF
>once|-|TRBV6-5|TRBJ1-3
TGTGCCAGCAGTCAGGGAGGGAGAAACACCATATATTTT
CASSQGGRNTIYF
>-|-|TRBV27|TRBJ2-7
TGTGCCAGCGCGGCTAGCGCGTATGCCGTCGCGGAGCAGTACTTC
CASAASAYAVAEQYF
>-|TRBD1|TRBV12-3/TRBV12-4|TRBJ1-2
TGTGCCAGCAGTTGGGGACAGCCTGAGGGCTACACCTTC
CASSWGQPEGYTF
>-|-|TRBV11-3|TRBJ1-2
TGTGCCAGCAGCTTAGATAAGGGGGAGAGGGATGCGCGCGGCTACACCTTC
CASSLDKGERDARGYTF
>-|TRBD1|TRBV27|TRBJ1-5
TGTGCCAGCAGTCTAGGCCAGGGGGGTCAGCCCCAGCATTTT
CASSLGQGGQPQHF
>once|TRBD2|TRBV4-1|TRBJ2-3
TGCGCCAGCAGCCAACGTGTCGGGGGGGCCCCAGATACGCAGTATTTT
CASSQRVGGAPDTQYF
>-|TRBD2|TRBV10-1|TRBJ2-2
TGCGCCAGCAGTGAGTCTCGGGTAGCGGGGACCGGGGAGCTGTTTTTT
CASSESRVAGTGELFF
>once|-|TRBV6-9|TRBJ1-2
TGTGCCAGCACTGAGTACACCTTC
CASTEYTF
>-|-|TRBV5-1|TRBJ1-2
TGCGCCAGCAGCTTGTATCCCGACTATGGCTACACCTTC
CASSLYPDYGYTF
>-|-|TRBV30|TRBJ1-5
TGTGCCTGGACGGCGGGGTGGAATCAGCCCCAGCATTTT
CAWTAGWNQPQHF
>-|TRBD2|TRBV5-1|TRBJ2-3
TGCGCCAGCAGCCGTGGGGGGGACACAGATACGCAGTATTTT
CASSRGGDTDTQYF
>few|TRBD2|TRBV7-9|TRBJ2-3
TGTGCCAGCAGCCAAGACTCCCGGGGGGGGCAGTATTTT
CASSQDSRGGQYF
>few|TRBD1|TRBV7-9|TRBJ1-5
TGTGCCAGCAGCTTATCCGGACAGGGGTCCTATCAGCCCCAGCATTTT
CASSLSGQGSYQPQHF
>-|-|TRBV5-5|TRBJ1-6
TGTGCCAGCAGCTTGGGGGCCTCCTATAATTCACCCCTCCACTTT
CASSLGASYNSPLHF
>-|TRBD1|TRBV19|TRBJ1-2
TGTGCCAGTAACTCAGGGGGCTATGGCTACACCTTC
CASNSGGYGYTF
>-|-|TRBV7-9|TRBJ1-1
TGTGCCAGCAGCTTCGGGACACCTACGCCGAACACTGAAGCTTTCTTT
CASSFGTPTPNTEAFF
>-|TRBD2|TRBV7-6|TRBJ2-3
TGTGCCAGCAGTTGGACTAGCGGGAGAGCAGATACGCAGTATTTT
CASSWTSGRADTQYF
>-|-|TRBV6-5|TRBJ2-3
TGTGCCAGCAGTTTACGGCGGGACCCTAGCACAGATACGCAGTATTTT
CASSLRRDPSTDTQYF
>-|-|TRBV29-1|TRBJ1-1
TGCAGCGTTGAATTGTGGGAGGGAACTGAAGCTTTCTTT
CSVELWEGTEAFF
>-|-|TRBV30|TRBJ1-1
TGTGCCTGGACTTGGGAGGCGCGGGACACTGAAGCTTTCTTT
CAWTWEARDTEAFF
>-|-|TRBV4-1|TRBJ1-4
TGCGCCAGCAGCCAAGTGGGGGGTAGGGCAACTAATGAAAAACTGTTTTTT
CASSQVGGRATNEKLFF
>once|-|TRBV6-5|TRBJ2-4
TGTGCCAGCAGGAACATCGGGGGAGGCATTCAGTACTTC
CASRNIGGGIQYF
>-|TRBD2|TRBV7-2|TRBJ2-3
TGTGCCAGCAGCTTATCGGTACTAGCGCGCACAGATACGCAGTATTTT
CASSLSVLARTDTQYF
>-|TRBD1|TRBV5-4|TRBJ1-2
TGTGCCAGCAGCCGATGGACAGGGAACTATGGCTACACCTTC
CASSRWTGNYGYTF
>-|TRBD1|TRBV5-6|TRBJ1-1
TGTGCCAGCAGCGAAGACAGGGACACTGAAGCTTTCTTT
CASSEDRDTEAFF
>-|-|TRBV7-2|TRBJ2-7
TGTGCCAGCAGCTTAATGAGGACAGCGACTTACGAGCAGTACTTC
CASSLMRTATYEQYF
>-|-|TRBV9|TRBJ2-7
TGTGCCAGCAGCGTAGGGGACATTTCTAGCTCCTACGAGCAGTACTTC
CASSVGDISSSYEQYF
>-|TRBD1|TRBV24-1|TRBJ1-4
TGTGCCACCAGTGATCAAGGACAGGGGGGGGAAAAACTGTTTTTT
CATSDQGQGGEKLFF
>many|-|TRBV5-1|TRBJ1-6
TGCGCCAGCAGGGGGGGGAGGCCCGCCTCCTATAATTCACCCCTCCACTTT
CASRGGRPASYNSPLHF
>once|TRBD1|TRBV5-8|TRBJ2-3
TGTGCCACCCAAATCATGGGGGCACCAGGGGGTGCAGATACGCAGTATTTT
CATQIMGAPGGADTQYF
>-|TRBD1|TRBV18|TRBJ1-5
TGTGCCAGCTCACCTGGCGCAGGGGGCCTCAGTGGCAATCAGCCCCAGCATTTT
CASSPGAGGLSGNQPQHF
>-|-|TRBV19|TRBJ1-1
TGTGCCAGTAGGGGGGCAGGGGATCCCGCCTTTGAAGCTTTCTTT
CASRGAGDPAFEAFF
>-|TRBD1|TRBV3-1/TRBV3-2|TRBJ1-6
TGTGCCAGCAGCCAGGGGGACAGAGTAAATTCACCCCTCCACTTT
CASSQGDRVNSPLHF
>-|-|TRBV6-2/TRBV6-3|TRBJ2-4
TGTGCCAGCAGCCCCGGACTGGACCGTATTCAGTACTTC
CASSPGLDRIQYF
>-|TRBD1|TRBV5-1|TRBJ2-3
TGCGCCAGCAGCCTCCGGGACAGGGGCACAGATACGCAGTATTTT
CASSLRDRGTDTQYF
>-|-|TRBV4-1|TRBJ2-2
TGCGCCAGCAGCCAAAAGCTAGTGTGGGCCGGGGAGCTGTTTTTT
CASSQKLVWAGELFF
>-|-|TRBV6-5|TRBJ1-1
TGTGCCAGCAGTTATAGGCAGGTCTTTAAAGCTTTCTTT
CASSYRQVFKAFF
>-|TRBD1|TRBV18|TRBJ1-1
TGTGCCAGCTCACAGGGACAGAGGAACACTGAAGCTTTCTTT
CASSQGQRNTEAFF
>-|TRBD1|TRBV4-2|TRBJ2-7
TGTGCCAGCAGCCAAGCGGGACAGTACCCCGAGCAGTACTTC
CASSQAGQYPEQYF
>-|TRBD2|TRBV7-9|TRBJ2-1
TGTGCCAGCAGCTTACGCCCTACCGGGACTAGCGGTAACAATGAGCAGTTCTTC
CASSLRPTGTSGNNEQFF